This T cell receptor (beta chain) was captured by sequencing in a study of CD8 T cells in ankylosing spondylitis. The study, taken as a whole, reports: Matched ankylosing spondylitis synovial fluid reportedly contained a significantly enriched population of disease-linked clones. In peripheral blood, disease-linked CD8+ clones occurred at relatively low frequencies. Within ankylosing spondylitis blood, a TCR beta motif made up of eight highly homologous variants appeared to be characteristic.

The TCR beta libraries were generated through quantitative 5'-RACE incorporating molecular barcodes. TCRdb passed the 5' RACE reads through MiXCR, listing each CDR3 protein once. The sample holds 150,000 to 200,000 distinct CDR3 sequences, about 18% seen once. In this sample, this clonotype turned up many times. What it binds is unknown. This sequence originates from a male donor with ankylosing spondylitis or in good health (not recorded which). Sequenced input: blood, either unsorted or a sorted T cell fraction (not recorded which).

CDR3 in amino acids: CASSLVSGSLNEQFF. The CDR3 DNA is TGCGCCAGCAGCTTGGTTAGCGGGAGTCTCAATGAGCAGTTCTTC. This rearrangement joins TRBV5-1 to TRBJ2-1; 9 bases are a match to TRBD2. CDR3 length: 15 amino acids. The V gene end was trimmed by 0 bases and the J gene end by 6 bases; junction bases not matched to a gene: 4. Germline CDR1 reads SGHRS; CDR2 reads YFSETQ. The variable domain in full, with the rest retrieved from reference TRBV5-1 and TRBJ2-1, is KAGVTQTPRYLIKTRGQQVTLSCSPISGHRSVSWYQQTPGQGLQFLFEYFSETQRNKGNFPGRFSGRQFSNSRSEMNVSTLELGDSALYLCASSLVSGSLNEQFFGPGTRLTVL.